This T cell receptor (beta chain) was profiled in a study of cytomegalovirus exposure and HLA in healthy donors. Findings and limits, study-wide: The productive fraction for most TCR beta V segments was about 87% or about 30% in an earlier analysis. Upon later analysis, HLA-associated TCR beta chains proved more clonally expanded than other, equally common chains.

The ends lost 4 bases at V and 4 bases at J; junction bases unmatched: 6. Germline values: CDR1 LNHDA, CDR2 SQIVND (reference sequence). The CDR3 has 17 amino acids. Primers: 60 Vbeta forward and 13 Jbeta reverse. Sequenced by immunoSEQ multiplex PCR; TCRdb stores in-frame clones only, minus some. Of around 150,000 clones listed, about 74% are singletons. Points on this clone: Its target is unknown.

The TCR originated in a man aged 35 to 55 in good health and CMV-seronegative. Specimen: PBMCs. The chain is built from TRBV19 and TRBJ2-1, with TRBD2 matching over 14 bases. The CDR3, as DNA: TGTGCCAGTAGTAGACTAGCGGGAGGGCGGAGGTACAATGAGCAGTTCTTC. Translated: CASSRLAGGRRYNEQFF. Together with reference TRBV19 and TRBJ2-1, the CDR3 gives the full variable domain: DGGITQSPKYLFRKEGQNVTLSCEQNLNHDAMYWYRQDPGQGLRLIYYSQIVNDFQKGDIAEGYSVSREKKESFPLTVTSAQKNPTAFYLCASSRLAGGRRYNEQFFGPGTRLTVL.